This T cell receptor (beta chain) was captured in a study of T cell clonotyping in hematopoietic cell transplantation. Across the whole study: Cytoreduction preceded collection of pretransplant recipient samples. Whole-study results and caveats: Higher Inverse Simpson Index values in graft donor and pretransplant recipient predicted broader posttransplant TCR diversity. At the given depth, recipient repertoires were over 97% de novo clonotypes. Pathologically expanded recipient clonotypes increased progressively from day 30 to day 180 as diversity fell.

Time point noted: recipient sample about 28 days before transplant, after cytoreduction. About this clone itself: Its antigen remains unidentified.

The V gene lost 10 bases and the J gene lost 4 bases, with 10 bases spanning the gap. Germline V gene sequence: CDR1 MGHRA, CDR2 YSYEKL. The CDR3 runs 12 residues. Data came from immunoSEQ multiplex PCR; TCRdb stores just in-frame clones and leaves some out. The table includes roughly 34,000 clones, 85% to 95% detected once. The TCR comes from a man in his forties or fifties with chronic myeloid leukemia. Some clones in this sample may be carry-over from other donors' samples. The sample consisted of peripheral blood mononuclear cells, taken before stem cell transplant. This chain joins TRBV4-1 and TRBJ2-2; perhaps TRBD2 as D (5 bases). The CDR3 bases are TGCGCCACCCGGGGTGGCACCGGGGAGCTGTTTTTT. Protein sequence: CATRGGTGELFF.